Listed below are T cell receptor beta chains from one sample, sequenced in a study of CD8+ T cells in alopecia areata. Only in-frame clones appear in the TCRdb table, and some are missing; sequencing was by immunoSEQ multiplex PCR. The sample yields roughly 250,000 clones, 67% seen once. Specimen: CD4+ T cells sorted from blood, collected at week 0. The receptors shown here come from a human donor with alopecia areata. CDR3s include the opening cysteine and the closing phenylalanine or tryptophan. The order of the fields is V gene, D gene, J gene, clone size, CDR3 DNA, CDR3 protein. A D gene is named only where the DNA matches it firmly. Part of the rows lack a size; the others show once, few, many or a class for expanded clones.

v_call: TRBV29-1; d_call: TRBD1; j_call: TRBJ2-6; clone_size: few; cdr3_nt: TGCAGCGTTTCACTGACAGGGGGCAATGGGGCCAACGTCCTGACTTTC; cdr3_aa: CSVSLTGGNGANVLTF
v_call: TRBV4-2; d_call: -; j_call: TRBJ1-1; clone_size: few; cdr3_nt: TGTGCCAGCAGCCGCGGACAGATGAACACTGAAGCTTTCTTT; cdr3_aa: CASSRGQMNTEAFF
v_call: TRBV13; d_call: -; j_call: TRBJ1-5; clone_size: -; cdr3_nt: TGTGCCAGCAGCTTGGGGGCGGGGGCTGGCAATCAGCCCCAGCATTTT; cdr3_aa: CASSLGAGAGNQPQHF
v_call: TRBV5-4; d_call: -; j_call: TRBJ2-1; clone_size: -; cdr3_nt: TGTGCCAGCAGCCAAGATGGGCAGGGATACAATGAGCAGTTCTTC; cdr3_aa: CASSQDGQGYNEQFF
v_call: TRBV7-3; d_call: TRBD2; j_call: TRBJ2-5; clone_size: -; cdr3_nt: TGTGCCAGCAGTTCTCCCGGGAGGAGGGAGACCCAGTACTTC; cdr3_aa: CASSSPGRRETQYF
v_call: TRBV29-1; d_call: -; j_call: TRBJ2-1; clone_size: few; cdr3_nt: TGCAGCGTTCCCGACAGAAATGACAATGAGCAGTTCTTC; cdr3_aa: CSVPDRNDNEQFF
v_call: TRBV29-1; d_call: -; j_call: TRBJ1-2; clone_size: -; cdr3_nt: TGCAGCGTTGAAGATCCGGGTAGGGTTAACTATGGCTACACCTTC; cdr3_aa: CSVEDPGRVNYGYTF
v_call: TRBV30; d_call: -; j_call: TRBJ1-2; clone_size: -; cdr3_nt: TGTGCCTGGAGTGCCTACAACAGGGAACGCTACACCTTC; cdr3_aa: CAWSAYNRERYTF
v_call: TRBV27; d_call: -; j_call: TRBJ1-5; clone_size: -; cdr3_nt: TGTGCCAGCAGCCCCTTTGGGGGTAGAAGCAATCAGCCCCAGCATTTT; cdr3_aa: CASSPFGGRSNQPQHF
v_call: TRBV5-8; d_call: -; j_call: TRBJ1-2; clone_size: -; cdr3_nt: TGTGCCAGCAGCTGGCGCCGGGCGGGCTATGGCTACACCTTC; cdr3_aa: CASSWRRAGYGYTF
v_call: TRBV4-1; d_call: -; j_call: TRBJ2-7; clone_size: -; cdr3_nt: TGCGCCAGCAGCTCCCCAGCTAGGGGCCACGAGCAGTACTTC; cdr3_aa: CASSSPARGHEQYF
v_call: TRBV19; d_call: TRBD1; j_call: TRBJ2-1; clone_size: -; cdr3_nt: TGTGCCAGTAGTATGGACAGGGAAAATGAGCAGTTCTTC; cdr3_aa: CASSMDRENEQFF
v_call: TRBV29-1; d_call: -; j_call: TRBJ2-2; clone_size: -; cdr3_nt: TGCAGCGTTGAAAGAGGAACCGGGGAGCTGTTTTTT; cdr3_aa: CSVERGTGELFF
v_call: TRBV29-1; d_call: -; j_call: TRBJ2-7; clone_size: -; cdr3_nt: TGCAGCGCTGCAGACCCTAGCTCCTACGAGCAGTACTTC; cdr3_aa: CSAADPSSYEQYF
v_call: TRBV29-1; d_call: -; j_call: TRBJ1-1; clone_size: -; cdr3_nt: TGCAGCGAAAGGGACGCCACTGAAGCTTTCTTT; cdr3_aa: CSERDATEAFF